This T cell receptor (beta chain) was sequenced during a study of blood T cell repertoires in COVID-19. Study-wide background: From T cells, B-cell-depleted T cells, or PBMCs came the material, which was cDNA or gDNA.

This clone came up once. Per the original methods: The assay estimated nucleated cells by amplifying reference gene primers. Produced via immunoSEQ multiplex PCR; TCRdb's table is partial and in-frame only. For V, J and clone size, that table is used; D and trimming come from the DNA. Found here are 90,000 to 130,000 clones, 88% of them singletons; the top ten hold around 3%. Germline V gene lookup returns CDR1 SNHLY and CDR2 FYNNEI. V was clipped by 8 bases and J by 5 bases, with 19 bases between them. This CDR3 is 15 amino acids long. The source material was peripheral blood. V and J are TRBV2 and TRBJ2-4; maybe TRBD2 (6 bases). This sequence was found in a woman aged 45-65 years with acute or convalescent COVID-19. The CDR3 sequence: CASSAVSGRENIQYF. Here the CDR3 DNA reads TGTGCCAGCTCCGCGGTGAGCGGGCGGGAAAACATTCAGTACTTC.